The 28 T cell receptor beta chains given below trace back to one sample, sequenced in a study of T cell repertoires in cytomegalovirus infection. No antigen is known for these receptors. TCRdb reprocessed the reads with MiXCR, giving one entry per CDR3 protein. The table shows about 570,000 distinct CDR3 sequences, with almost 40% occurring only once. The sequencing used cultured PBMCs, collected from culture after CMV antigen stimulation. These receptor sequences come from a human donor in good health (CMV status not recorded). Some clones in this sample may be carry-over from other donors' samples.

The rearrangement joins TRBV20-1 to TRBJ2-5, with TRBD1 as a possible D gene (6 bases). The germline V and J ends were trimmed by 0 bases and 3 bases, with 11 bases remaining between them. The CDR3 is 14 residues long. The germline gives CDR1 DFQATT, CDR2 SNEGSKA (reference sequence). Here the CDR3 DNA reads TGCAGTGCTAGAGATTGGGGACACAAAGAGACCCAGTACTTC. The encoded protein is CSARDWGHKETQYF.

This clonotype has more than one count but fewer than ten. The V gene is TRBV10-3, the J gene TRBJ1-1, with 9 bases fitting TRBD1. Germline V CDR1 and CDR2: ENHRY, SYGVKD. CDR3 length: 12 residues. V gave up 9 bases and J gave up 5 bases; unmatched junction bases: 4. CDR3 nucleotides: TGTGCCATTACAGGGGGCGGTACTGAAGCTTTCTTT. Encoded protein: CAITGGGTEAFF.

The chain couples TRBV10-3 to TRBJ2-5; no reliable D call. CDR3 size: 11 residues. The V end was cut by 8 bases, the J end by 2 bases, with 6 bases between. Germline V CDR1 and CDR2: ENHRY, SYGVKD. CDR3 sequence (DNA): TGTGCCATCGGGGAACAAGAGACCCAGTACTTC. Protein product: CAIGEQETQYF.

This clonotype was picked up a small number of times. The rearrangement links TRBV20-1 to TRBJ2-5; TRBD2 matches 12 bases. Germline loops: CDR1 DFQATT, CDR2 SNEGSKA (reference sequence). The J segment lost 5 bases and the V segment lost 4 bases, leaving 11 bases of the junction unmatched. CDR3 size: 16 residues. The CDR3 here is CSANDRTSGEGETQYF. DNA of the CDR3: TGCAGTGCTAACGATCGGACTAGCGGGGAAGGGGAGACCCAGTACTTC.

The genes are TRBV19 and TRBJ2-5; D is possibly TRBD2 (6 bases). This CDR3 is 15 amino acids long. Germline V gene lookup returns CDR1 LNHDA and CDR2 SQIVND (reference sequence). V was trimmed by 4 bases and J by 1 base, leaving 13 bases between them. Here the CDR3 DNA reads TGTGCCAGTAGTACCCTAAGCGGGTCCCAAGAGACCCAGTACTTC. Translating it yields CASSTLSGSQETQYF.

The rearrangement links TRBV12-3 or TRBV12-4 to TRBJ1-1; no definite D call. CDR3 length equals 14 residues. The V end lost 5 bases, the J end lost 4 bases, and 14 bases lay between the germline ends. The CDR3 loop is CASSLRRLVTEAFF. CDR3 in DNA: TGTGCCAGCAGTCTTAGACGGCTGGTCACTGAAGCTTTCTTT.

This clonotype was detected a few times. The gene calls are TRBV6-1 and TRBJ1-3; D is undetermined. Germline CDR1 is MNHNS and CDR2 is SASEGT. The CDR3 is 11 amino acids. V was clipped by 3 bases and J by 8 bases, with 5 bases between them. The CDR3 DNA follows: TGTGCCAGCAGTGAGTCGGACACCATATATTTT. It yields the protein CASSESDTIYF.

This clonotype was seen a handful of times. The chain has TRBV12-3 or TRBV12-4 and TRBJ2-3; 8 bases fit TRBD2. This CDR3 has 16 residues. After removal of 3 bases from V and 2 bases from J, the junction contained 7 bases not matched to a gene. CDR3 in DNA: TGTGCCAGCAGTTTGCTAGCGGGTTTTTCCACAGATACGCAGTATTTT. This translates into CASSLLAGFSTDTQYF.

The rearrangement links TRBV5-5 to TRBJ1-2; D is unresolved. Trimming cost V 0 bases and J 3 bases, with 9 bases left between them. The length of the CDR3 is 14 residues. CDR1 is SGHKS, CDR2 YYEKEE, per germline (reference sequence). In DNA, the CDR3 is TGTGCCAGCAGCTTGGAGGGCAATGACTATGGCTACACCTTC. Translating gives CASSLEGNDYGYTF.

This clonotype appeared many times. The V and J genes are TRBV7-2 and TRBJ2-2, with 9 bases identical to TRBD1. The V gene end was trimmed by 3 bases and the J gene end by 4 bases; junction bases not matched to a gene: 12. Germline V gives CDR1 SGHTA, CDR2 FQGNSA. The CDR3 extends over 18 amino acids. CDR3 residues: CASSFDRGSPWFTGELFF. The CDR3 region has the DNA TGTGCCAGCAGCTTCGACAGGGGGTCTCCGTGGTTCACCGGGGAGCTGTTTTTT.

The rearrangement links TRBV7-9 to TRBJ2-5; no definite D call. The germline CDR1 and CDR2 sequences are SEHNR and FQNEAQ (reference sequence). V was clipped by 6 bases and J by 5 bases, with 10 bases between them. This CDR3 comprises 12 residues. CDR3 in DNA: TGTGCCAGCAGGGAGAATTTGGAGACCCAGTACTTC. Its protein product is CASRENLETQYF.

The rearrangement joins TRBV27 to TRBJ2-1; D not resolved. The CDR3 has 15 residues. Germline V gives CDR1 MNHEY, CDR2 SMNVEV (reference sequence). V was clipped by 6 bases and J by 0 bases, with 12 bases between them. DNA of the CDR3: TGTGCCAGCAGGGTCAATCCCCCCTCCTACAATGAGCAGTTCTTC. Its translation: CASRVNPPSYNEQFF.

CDR3 in DNA: TGTGCCAGCAGCCCACTTCCCGGACAGGGTAATGAAAAACTGTTTTTT. Residues: CASSPLPGQGNEKLFF. The V call is TRBV7-2, the J call TRBJ1-4; 8 bases line up with TRBD1. The junction had 9 bases not matched to a gene; V was cut back by 5 bases and J by 4 bases. CDR3 length: 16 residues. Germline V gene sequence: CDR1 SGHTA, CDR2 FQGNSA.

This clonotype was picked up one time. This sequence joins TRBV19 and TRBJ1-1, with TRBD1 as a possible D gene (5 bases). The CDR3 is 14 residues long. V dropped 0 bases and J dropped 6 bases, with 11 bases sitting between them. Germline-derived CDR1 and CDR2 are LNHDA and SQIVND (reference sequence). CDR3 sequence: CASSIDLGGAEAFF. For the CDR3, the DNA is TGTGCCAGTAGTATAGATCTTGGGGGTGCTGAAGCTTTCTTT.

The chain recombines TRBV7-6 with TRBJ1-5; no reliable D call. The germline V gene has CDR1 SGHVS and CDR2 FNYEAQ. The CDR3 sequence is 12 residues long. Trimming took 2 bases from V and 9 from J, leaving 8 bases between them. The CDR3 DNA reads TGTGCCAGCAGCTTAAATGTTGGGCCCCAGCATTTT. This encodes CASSLNVGPQHF.

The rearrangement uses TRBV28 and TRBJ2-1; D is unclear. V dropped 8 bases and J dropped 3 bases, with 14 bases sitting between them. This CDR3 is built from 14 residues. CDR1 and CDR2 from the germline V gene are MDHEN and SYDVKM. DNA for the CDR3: TGTGCCAGCTGGCCCCGTGGGGACTACAATGAGCAGTTCTTC. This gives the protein CASWPRGDYNEQFF.

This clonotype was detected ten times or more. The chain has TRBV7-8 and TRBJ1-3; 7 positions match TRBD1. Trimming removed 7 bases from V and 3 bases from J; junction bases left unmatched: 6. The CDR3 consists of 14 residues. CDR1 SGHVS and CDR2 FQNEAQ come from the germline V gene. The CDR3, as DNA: TGTGCCAGCACCCGCCCAGGGGGTGGAAACACCATATATTTT. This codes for CASTRPGGGNTIYF.

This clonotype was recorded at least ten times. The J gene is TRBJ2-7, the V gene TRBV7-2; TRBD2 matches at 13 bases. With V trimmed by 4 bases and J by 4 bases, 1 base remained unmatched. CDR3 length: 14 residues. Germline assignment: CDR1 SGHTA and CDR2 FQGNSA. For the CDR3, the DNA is TGTGCCAGCAGCTCACTAGCGGGGGGGTACGAGCAGTACTTC. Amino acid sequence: CASSSLAGGYEQYF. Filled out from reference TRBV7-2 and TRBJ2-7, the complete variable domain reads GAGVSQSPSNKVTEKGKDVELRCDPISGHTALYWYRQSLGQGLEFLIYFQGNSAPDKSGLPSDRFSAERTGGSVSTLTIQRTQQEDSAVYLCASSSLAGGYEQYFGPGTRLTVT.

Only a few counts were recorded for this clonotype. CDR3 DNA sequence: TGTGCCAGCAGCCTCGACTTAGGAAACACCATATATTTT. This sequence encodes CASSLDLGNTIYF. The chain is built from TRBV12-3 or TRBV12-4 and TRBJ1-3; D unclear. The CDR3 has 13 amino acids. With 6 bases removed from V and 4 bases from J, the gap between germline ends came to 10 bases.

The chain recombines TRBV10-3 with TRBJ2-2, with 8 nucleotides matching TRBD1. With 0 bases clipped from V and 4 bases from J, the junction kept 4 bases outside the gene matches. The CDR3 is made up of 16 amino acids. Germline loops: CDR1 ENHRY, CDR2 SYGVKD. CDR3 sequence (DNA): TGTGCCATCAGTGAGTCCGGGACAGGACCCACCGGGGAGCTGTTTTTT. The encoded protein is CAISESGTGPTGELFF.

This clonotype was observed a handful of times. The CDR3 here is CASSLGVGTNYGYTF. CDR3 nucleotides: TGTGCCAGCAGCTTAGGGGTTGGAACTAACTATGGCTACACCTTC. This chain joins TRBV5-5 and TRBJ1-2; D is perhaps TRBD1 (5 bases). V gave up 2 bases and J gave up 0 bases, with 11 bases separating them. There are 15 residues in the CDR3. CDR1 is SGHKS and CDR2 is YYEKEE in the germline V gene (reference sequence).

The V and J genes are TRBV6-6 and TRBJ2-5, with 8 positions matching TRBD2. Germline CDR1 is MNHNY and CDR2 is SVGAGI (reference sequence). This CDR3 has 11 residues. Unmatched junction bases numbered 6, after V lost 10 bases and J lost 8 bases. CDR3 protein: CATGGGITQYF. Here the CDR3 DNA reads TGTGCCACCGGGGGGGGTATTACCCAGTACTTC.

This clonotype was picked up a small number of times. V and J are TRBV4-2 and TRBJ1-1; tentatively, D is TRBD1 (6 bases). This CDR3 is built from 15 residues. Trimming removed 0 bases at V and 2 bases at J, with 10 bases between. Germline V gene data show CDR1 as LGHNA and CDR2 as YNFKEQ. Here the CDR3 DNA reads TGTGCCAGCAGCCAAGAATGGGACACTAACACTGAAGCTTTCTTT. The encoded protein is CASSQEWDTNTEAFF.

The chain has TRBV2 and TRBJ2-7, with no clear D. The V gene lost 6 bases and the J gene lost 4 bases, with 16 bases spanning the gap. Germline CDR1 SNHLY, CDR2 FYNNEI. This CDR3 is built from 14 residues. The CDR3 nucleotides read TGTGCCAGCAGCCCTCGTGGCCCCGCATACGAGCAGTACTTC. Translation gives CASSPRGPAYEQYF.

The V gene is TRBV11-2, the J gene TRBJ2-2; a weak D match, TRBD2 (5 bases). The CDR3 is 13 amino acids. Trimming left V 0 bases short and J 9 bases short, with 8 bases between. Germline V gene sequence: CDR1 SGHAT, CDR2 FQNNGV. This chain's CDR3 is CASSLDWERELFF. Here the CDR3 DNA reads TGTGCCAGCAGCTTAGATTGGGAGCGGGAGCTGTTTTTT. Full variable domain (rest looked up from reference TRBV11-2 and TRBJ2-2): EAGVAQSPRYKIIEKRQSVAFWCNPISGHATLYWYQQILGQGPKLLIQFQNNGVVDDSQLPKDRFSAERLKGVDSTLKIQPAKLEDSAVYLCASSLDWERELFFGEGSRLTVL.

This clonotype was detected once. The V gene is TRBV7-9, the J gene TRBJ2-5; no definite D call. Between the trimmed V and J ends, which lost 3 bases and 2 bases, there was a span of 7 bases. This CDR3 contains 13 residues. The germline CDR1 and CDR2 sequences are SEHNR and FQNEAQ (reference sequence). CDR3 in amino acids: CASSFAKQETQYF. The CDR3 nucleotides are TGTGCCAGCAGCTTCGCGAAGCAAGAGACCCAGTACTTC.

In nucleotides, the CDR3 is TGCAGTGCTCCAACCACCCCCGGTGTACCGGGGCAGCCCCAGCATTTT. Residues: CSAPTTPGVPGQPQHF. The rearrangement joins TRBV20-1 to TRBJ1-5; D is uncertain. Trimming took 5 bases from V and 7 from J, leaving 24 bases between them. The CDR3 is made up of 16 amino acids. Per the germline V gene, CDR1 is DFQATT and CDR2 is SNEGSKA (reference sequence).

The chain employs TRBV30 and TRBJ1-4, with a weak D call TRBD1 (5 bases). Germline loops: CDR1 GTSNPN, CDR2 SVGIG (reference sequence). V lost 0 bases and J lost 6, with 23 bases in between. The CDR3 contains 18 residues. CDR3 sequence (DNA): TGTGCCTGGAGTGTACGAGTAATCCGTTGGGGGGAAGATGAAAAACTGTTTTTT. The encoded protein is CAWSVRVIRWGEDEKLFF.